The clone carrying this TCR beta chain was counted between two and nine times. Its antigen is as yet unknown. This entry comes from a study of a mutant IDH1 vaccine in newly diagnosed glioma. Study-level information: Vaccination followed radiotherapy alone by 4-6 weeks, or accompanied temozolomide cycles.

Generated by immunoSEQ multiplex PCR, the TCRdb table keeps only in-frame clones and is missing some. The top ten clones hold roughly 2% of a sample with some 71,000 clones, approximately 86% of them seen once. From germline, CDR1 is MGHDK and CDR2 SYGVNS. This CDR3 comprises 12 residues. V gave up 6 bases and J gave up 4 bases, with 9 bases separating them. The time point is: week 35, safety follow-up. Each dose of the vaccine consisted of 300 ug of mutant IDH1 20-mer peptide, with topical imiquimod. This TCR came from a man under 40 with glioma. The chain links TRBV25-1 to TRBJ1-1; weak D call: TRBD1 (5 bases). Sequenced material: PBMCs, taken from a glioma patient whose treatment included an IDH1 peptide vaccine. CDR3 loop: CASRDTITEAFF. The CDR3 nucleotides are TGTGCCAGCAGGGACACCATCACTGAAGCTTTCTTT.